Listed below are T cell receptor beta chains from one sample, sequenced in a study of T cell changes during pregnancy in multiple sclerosis. The protocol was immunoSEQ multiplex PCR, while the TCRdb copy is restricted to in-frame clones and leaves out a portion. This repertoire shows around 55,000 clones, 85% to 95% found once; its top ten account for 3% to 4.5%. The material sequenced was CD8+ T cells from peripheral blood mononuclear cells, taken in the second trimester of pregnancy. Receptor source: a female donor with multiple sclerosis, enrolled in a pregnancy study. CDR3s include the opening cysteine and the closing phenylalanine or tryptophan.

v_call cdr3_length cdr3_aa
TRBV7-9 15 CASSSPGQGEYEQYF
TRBV30 11 CAWDGSSEQYF
TRBV7-6 14 CASSQGLAGGEQYF
TRBV7-6 17 CASSPPNRGGGLGEQYF
TRBV27 15 CASSFSQGYLTEAFF
TRBV4-1 18 CASSQGAFSGGPYNEQFF
TRBV5-4 14 CASSIPTGGTEAFF
TRBV4-3 15 CASSQAAGALYEQYF
TRBV7-9 15 CASLIGGTAPDEQYF
TRBV10-2 16 CASSEMLGTGASPLHF
TRBV11-2 14 CASSFESYQETQYF
TRBV18 13 CASSPTENYEQYF
TRBV18 15 CASSPPGGMNTEAFF
TRBV27 15 CASSITGTFTYEQYF
TRBV5-1 15 CASSGGTGDTGELFF
TRBV15 18 CATSRDARLAENTGELFF
TRBV27 13 CASSIDRGYEQYF
TRBV7-9 13 CASGSTGAETQYF
TRBV30 14 CAWSTGQGYQPQHF
TRBV5-8 12 CASILSGHEQFF
TRBV10-3 13 CAMGGTNTGELFF
TRBV12-5 12 CASGYDTRWLFF
TRBV10-1 15 CASSVGSPKTYEQYF
TRBV5-4 13 CASRGDPNEKLFF
TRBV27 12 CASSFSGAEAFF
TRBV9 17 CASSPRGGLNYNSPLHF
TRBV7-9 12 CASSPPGTEAFF
TRBV5-1 15 CASSLAQGLADTQYF
TRBV5-6 16 CASSPMDRGAPYGYTF
TRBV20-1 11 CSARRTGDYTF
TRBV2 14 CASRSSGGFTEAFF
TRBV13 15 CASSLLSQGNQPQHF
TRBV15 12 CATGGPTAEQYF
TRBV5-8 13 CASSLAGSYEQYF
TRBV7-9 17 CASSSTSGGSYTGELFF
TRBV4-2 16 CASSQPGSGGIYEQYF
TRBV27 14 CASSYTGGRTEAFF
TRBV4-3 15 CASSQGRGIGQPQHF
TRBV29-1 13 CSVTVSSYNEQFF
TRBV7-3 12 CASSLTGGEQYF
TRBV7-8 15 CASSILQGSAYEQYF
TRBV7-2 14 CASSLGGGAYEQYF
TRBV6-1 16 CASSESNVRGVQPQHF
TRBV7-3 16 CASSSEAGGSYNEQFF
TRBV6-5 14 CASRTSGYSYEQYF
TRBV1 16 CTSSQVPSGIQETQYF
TRBV5-1 15 CASSLDRNSGNTIYF
TRBV4-1 17 CASSQDAPISSGNTIYF
TRBV5-1 15 CASRMGLLNTGELFF
TRBV29-1 15 CSVVLAAYSYNEQFF
TRBV27 11 CACSRGNEQFF
TRBV7-3 14 CASSFSAGGYGYTF
TRBV9 15 CASSARDSLPYEQYF
TRBV29-1 15 CSVEGTSPKSDTQYF
TRBV15 14 CATSRSLGGNEQYF
TRBV13 15 CASSPSPGGGETQYF
TRBV2 14 CASQGQYSNQPQHF
TRBV5-1 15 CASSLFLAGEYEQYF